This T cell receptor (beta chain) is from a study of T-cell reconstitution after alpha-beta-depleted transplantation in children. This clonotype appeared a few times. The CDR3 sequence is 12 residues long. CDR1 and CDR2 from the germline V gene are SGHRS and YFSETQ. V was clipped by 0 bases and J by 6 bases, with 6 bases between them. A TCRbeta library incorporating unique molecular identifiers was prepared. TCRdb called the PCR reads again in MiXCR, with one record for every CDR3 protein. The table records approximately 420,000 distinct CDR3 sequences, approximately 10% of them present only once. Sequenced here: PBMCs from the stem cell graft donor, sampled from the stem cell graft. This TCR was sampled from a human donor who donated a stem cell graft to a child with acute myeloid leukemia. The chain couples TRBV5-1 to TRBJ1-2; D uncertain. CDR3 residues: CASSLEADGYTF. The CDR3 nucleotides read TGCGCCAGCAGCTTGGAGGCGGATGGCTACACCTTC.